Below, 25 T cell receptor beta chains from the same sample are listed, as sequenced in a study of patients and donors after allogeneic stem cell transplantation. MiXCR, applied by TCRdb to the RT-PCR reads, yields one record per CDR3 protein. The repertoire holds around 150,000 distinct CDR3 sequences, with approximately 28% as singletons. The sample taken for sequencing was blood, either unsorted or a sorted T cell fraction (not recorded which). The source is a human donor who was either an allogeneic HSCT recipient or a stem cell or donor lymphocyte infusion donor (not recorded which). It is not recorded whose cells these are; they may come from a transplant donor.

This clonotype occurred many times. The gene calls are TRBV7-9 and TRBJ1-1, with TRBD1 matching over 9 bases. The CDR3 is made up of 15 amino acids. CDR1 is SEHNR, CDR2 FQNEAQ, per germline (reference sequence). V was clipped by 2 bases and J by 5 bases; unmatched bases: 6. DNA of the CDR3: TGTGCCAGCAGCTTAAGAGGGACAGGGAATACTGAAGCTTTCTTT. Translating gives CASSLRGTGNTEAFF.

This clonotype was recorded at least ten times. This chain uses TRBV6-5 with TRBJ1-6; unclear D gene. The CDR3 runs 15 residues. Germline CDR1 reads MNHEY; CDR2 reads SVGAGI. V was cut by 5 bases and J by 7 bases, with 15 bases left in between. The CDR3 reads CASSGIAVRNSPLHF. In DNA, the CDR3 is TGTGCCAGCAGTGGGATCGCGGTGAGGAATTCACCCCTCCACTTT.

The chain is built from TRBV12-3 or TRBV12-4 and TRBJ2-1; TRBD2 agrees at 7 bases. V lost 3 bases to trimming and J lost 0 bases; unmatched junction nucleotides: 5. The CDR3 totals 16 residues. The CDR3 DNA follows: TGTGCCAGCAGTTTCCGTAGCGGGTTCTCCTACAATGAGCAGTTCTTC. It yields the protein CASSFRSGFSYNEQFF.

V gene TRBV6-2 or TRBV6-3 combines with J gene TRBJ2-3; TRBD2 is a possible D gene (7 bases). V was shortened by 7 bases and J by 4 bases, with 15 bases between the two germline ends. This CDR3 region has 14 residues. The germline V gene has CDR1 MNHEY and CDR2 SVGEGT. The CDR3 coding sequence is TGTGCCAGCACCCAACAGGGAGGGGCAGATACGCAGTATTTT. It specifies CASTQQGGADTQYF.

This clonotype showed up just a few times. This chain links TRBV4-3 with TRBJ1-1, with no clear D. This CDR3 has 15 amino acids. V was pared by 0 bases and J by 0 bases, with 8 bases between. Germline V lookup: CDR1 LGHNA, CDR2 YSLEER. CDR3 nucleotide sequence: TGCGCCAGCAGCCAAGATCGGACGGTGAACACTGAAGCTTTCTTT. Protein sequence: CASSQDRTVNTEAFF.

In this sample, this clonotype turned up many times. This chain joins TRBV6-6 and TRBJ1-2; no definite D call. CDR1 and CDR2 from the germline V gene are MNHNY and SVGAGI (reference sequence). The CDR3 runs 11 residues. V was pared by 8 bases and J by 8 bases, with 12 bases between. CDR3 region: CASSHLSGYTF. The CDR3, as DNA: TGTGCCAGCTCCCATCTGAGCGGCTACACCTTC.

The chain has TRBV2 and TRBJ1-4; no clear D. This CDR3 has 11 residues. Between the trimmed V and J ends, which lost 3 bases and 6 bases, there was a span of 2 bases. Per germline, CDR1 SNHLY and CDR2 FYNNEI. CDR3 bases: TGTGCCAGCAGTGACTATGAAAAACTGTTTTTT. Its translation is CASSDYEKLFF.

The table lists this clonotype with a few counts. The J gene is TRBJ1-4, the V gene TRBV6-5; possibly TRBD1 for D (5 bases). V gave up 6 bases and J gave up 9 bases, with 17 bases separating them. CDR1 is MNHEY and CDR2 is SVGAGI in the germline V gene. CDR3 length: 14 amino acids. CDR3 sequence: CASREGSARKKLFF. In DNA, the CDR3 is TGTGCCAGCAGGGAGGGGTCCGCGCGGAAAAAACTGTTTTTT.

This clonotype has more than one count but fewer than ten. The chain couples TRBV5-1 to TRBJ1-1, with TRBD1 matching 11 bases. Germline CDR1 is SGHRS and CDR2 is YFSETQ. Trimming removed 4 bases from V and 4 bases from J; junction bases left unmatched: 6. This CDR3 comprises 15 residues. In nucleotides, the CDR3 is TGCGCCAGCAGCCCCCGGACAGGGGGCTTCACTGAAGCTTTCTTT. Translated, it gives CASSPRTGGFTEAFF.

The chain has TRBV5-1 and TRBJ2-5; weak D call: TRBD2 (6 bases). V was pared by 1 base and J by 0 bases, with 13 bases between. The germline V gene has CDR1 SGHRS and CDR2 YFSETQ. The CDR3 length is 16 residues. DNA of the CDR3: TGCGCCAGCAGCTTGCTGGCTAGCGCGTACCAAGAGACCCAGTACTTC. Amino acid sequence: CASSLLASAYQETQYF.

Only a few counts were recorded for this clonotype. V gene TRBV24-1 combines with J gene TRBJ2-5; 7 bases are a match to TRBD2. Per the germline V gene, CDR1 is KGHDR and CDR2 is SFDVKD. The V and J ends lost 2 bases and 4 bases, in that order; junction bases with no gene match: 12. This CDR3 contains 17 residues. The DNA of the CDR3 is TGTGCCACCAGTGATTCCCCGGGCGGGAGAAATGGAGAGACCCAGTACTTC. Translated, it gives CATSDSPGGRNGETQYF.

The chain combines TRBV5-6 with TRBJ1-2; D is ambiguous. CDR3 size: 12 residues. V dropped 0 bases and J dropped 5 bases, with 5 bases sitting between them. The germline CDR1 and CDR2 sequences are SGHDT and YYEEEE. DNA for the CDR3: TGTGCCAGCAGCTTGGAGAGTTATGGCTACACCTTC. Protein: CASSLESYGYTF.

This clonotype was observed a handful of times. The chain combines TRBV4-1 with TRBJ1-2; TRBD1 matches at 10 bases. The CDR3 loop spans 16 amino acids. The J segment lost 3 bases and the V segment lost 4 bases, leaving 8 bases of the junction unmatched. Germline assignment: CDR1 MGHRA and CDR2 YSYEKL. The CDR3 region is CASSLYRDRGHYGYTF. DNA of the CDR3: TGCGCCAGCAGCCTGTACCGGGACAGGGGTCACTATGGCTACACCTTC.

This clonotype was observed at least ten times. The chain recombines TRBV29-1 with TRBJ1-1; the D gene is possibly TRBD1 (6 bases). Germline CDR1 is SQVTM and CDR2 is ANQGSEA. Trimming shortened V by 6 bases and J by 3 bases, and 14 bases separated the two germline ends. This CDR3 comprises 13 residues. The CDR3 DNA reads TGCAGCGTAAACGGACAGCTCTACACTGAAGCTTTCTTT. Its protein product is CSVNGQLYTEAFF.

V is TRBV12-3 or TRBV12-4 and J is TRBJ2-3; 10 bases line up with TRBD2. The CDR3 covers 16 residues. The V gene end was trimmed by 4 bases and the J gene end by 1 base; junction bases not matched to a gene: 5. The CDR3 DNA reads TGTGCCAGCAGTTCAGGGCTAGCGGGGGGCACAGATACGCAGTATTTT. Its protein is CASSSGLAGGTDTQYF.

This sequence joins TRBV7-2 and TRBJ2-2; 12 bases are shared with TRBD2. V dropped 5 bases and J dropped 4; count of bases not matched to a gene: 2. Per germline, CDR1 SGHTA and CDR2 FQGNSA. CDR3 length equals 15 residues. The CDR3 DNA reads TGTGCCAGCAGCACGGGACTAGCGGGCACCGGGGAGCTGTTTTTT. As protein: CASSTGLAGTGELFF.

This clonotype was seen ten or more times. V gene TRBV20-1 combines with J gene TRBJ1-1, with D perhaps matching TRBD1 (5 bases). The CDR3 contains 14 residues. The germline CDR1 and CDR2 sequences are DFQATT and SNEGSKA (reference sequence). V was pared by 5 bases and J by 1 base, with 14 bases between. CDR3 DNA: TGCAGTGCTGTCCCCGGGACTGCGAACACTGAAGCTTTCTTT. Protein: CSAVPGTANTEAFF.

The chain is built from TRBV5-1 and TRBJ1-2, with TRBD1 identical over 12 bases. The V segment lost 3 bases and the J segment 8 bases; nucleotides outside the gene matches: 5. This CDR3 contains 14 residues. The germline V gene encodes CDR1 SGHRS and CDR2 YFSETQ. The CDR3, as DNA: TGCGCCAGCAGCTCGGGACAGGGGGCAGAAGGCTACACCTTC. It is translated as CASSSGQGAEGYTF.

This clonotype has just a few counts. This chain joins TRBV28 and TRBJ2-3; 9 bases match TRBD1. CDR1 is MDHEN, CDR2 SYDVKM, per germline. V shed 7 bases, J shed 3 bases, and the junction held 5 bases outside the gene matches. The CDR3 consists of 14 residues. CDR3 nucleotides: TGTGCCAGCACTGTGACAGGGGGGACAGATACGCAGTATTTT. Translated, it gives CASTVTGGTDTQYF.

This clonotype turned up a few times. The CDR3 here is CASRPSRDPSLYNEQFF. CDR3 DNA: TGTGCCAGCAGACCTAGCCGGGACCCAAGTCTTTACAATGAGCAGTTCTTC. The chain employs TRBV28 and TRBJ2-1; D might be TRBD1 or TRBD2, each matching 5 bases. V shed 6 bases and J shed 4 bases, with 22 bases lying between them. The CDR3 is 17 residues long. Per the germline V gene, CDR1 is MDHEN and CDR2 is SYDVKM.

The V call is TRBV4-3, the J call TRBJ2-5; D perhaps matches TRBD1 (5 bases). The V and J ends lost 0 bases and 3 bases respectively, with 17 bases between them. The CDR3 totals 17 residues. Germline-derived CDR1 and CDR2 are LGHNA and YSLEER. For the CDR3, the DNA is TGCGCCAGCAGCCAAGATATCGCAGGGCGACTCGAAGAGACCCAGTACTTC. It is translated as CASSQDIAGRLEETQYF.

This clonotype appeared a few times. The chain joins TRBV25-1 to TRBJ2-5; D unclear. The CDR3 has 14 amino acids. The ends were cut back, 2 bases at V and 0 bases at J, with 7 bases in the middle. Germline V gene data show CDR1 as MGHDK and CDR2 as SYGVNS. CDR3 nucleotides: TGTGCCAGCAGTGAACCTCAGTACCAAGAGACCCAGTACTTC. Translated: CASSEPQYQETQYF.

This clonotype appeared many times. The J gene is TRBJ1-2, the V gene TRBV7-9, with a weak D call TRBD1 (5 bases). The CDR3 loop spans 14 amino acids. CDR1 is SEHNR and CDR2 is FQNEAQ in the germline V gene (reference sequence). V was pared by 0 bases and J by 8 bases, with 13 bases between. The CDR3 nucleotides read TGTGCCAGCAGCTTAGCGGACACCGAAGGCGGCTACACCTTC. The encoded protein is CASSLADTEGGYTF.

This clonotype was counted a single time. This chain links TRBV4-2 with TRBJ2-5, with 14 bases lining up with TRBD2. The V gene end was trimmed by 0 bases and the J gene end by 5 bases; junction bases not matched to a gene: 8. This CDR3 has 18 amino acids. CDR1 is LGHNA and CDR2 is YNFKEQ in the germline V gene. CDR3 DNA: TGTGCCAGCAGCCAAGATGGGACTAGCGGGAGTTTGGTGGAGACCCAGTACTTC. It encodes CASSQDGTSGSLVETQYF.

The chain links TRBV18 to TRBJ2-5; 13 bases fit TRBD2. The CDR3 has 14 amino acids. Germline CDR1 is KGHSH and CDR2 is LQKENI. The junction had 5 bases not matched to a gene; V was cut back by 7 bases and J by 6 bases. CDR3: CASFATSGRKTQYF. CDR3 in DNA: TGTGCCAGCTTCGCGACTAGCGGGAGGAAGACCCAGTACTTC.